The source of this T cell receptor (beta chain) is a study of graft-versus-host responses after intestinal transplantation. The CDR3 loop spans 14 amino acids. The germline gives CDR1 MDHEN, CDR2 SYDVKM. V dropped 3 bases and J dropped 0 bases, with 8 bases sitting between them. Clones were read by immunoSEQ multiplex PCR, and TCRdb kept only the in-frame ones, dropping some. Of about 94,000 clones detected, 90% to 95% appear once; the ten largest clones hold over 0.4%. About this clone: Its antigen is still unknown.

This specimen was unstimulated CD8+ T cells sorted from spleen or lymph node cells, taken before intestinal transplant. This sequence originates from a human donor who received an intestinal transplant. The gene calls are TRBV28 and TRBJ1-2; D unclear. The chain's CDR3 is CASSFLLTNYGYTF. CDR3 DNA sequence: TGTGCCAGCAGTTTTCTACTAACTAACTATGGCTACACCTTC.